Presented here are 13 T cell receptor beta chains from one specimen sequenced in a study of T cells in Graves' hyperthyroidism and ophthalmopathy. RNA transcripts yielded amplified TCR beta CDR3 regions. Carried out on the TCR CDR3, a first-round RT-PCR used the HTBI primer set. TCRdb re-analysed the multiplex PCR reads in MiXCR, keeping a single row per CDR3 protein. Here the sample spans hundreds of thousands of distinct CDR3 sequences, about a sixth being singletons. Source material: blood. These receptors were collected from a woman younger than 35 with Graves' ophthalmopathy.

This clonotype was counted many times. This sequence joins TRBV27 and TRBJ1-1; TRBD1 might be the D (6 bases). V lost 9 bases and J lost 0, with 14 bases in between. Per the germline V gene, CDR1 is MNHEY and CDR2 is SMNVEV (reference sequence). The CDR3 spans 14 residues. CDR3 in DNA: TGTGCCAGTCGCGGACAGTTAATGAACACTGAAGCTTTCTTT. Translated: CASRGQLMNTEAFF.

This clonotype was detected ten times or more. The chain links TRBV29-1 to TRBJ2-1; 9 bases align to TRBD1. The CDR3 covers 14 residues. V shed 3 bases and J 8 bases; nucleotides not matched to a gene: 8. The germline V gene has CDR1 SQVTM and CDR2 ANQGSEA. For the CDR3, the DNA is TGCAGCGTTGACCCCCCGACAGGGGGAGATGAGCAGTTCTTC. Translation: CSVDPPTGGDEQFF.

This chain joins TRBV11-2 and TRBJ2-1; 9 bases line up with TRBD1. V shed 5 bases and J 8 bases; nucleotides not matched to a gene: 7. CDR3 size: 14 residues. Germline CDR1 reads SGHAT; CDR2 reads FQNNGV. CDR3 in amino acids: CASSRDREGDEQFF. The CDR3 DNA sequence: TGTGCCAGCAGCCGGGACAGGGAGGGCGATGAGCAGTTCTTC.

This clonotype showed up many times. The DNA of the CDR3 is TGTGCCAGTAGTATAGATCGTCCGGGACAGGGATACAATGAGCAGTTCTTC. Its translation is CASSIDRPGQGYNEQFF. V usage is TRBV19 and J usage is TRBJ2-1; 9 bases agree with TRBD1. Per germline, CDR1 LNHDA and CDR2 SQIVND (reference sequence). The V gene end was trimmed by 0 bases and the J gene end by 4 bases; junction bases not matched to a gene: 7. CDR3 length equals 17 residues.

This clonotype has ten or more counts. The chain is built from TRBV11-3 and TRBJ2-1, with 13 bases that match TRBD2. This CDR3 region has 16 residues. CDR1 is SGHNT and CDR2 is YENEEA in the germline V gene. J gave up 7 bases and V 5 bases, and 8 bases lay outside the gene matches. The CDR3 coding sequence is TGTGCCAGCAGCCCGAGACTAGCGGGGGGAAATAATGAGCAGTTCTTC. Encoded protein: CASSPRLAGGNNEQFF.

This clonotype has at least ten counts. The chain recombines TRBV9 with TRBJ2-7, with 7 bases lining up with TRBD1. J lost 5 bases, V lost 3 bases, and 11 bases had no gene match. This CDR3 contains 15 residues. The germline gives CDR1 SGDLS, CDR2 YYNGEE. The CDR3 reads CASSEMGQPFNEQYF. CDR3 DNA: TGTGCCAGCAGCGAAATGGGACAGCCCTTCAACGAGCAGTACTTC.

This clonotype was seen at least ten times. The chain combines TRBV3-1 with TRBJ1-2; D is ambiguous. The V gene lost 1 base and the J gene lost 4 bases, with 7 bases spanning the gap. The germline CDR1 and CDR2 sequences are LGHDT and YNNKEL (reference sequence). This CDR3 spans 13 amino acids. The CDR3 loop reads CASSQAKGYGYTF. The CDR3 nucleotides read TGTGCCAGCAGCCAAGCGAAAGGCTATGGCTACACCTTC.

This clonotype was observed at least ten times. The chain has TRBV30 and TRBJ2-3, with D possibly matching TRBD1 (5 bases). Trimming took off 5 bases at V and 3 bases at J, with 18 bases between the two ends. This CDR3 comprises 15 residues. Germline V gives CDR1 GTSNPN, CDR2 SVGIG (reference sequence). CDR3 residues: CAWGRAGPGTDTQYF. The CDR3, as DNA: TGTGCCTGGGGCCGGGCAGGGCCTGGGACAGATACGCAGTATTTT.

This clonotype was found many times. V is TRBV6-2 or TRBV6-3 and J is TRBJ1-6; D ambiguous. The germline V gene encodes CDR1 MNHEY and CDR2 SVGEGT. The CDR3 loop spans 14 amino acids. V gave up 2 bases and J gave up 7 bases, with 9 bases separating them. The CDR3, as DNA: TGTGCCAGCAGTTACGGGAGTGGAAATTCACCCCTCCACTTT. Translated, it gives CASSYGSGNSPLHF.

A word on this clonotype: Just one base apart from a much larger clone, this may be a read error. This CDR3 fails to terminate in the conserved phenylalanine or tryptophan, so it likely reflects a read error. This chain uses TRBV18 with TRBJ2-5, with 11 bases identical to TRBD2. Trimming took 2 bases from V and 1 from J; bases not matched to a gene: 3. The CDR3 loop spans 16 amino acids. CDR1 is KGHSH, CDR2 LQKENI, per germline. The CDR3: CASSPGTSGLQETQYL. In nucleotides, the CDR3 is TGTGCCAGCTCACCAGGGACTAGCGGCCTCCAAGAGACCCAGTACCTC.

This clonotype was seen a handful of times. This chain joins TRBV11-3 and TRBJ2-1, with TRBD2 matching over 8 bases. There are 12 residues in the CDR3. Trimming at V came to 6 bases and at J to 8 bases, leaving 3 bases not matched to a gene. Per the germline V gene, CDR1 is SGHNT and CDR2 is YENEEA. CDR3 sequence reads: CASSSGGDEQFF. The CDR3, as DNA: TGTGCCAGCAGTTCGGGGGGGGATGAGCAGTTCTTC.

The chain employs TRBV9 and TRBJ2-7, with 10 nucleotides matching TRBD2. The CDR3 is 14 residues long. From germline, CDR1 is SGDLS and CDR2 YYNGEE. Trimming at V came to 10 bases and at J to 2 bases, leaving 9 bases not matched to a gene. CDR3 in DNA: TGTGCCTGGACTAGCGGACTAAAAACCTACGAGCAGTACTTC. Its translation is CAWTSGLKTYEQYF.

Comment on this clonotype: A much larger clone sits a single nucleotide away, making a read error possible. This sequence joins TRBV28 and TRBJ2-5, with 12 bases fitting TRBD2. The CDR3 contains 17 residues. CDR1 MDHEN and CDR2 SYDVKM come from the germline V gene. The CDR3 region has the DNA TGTGTCAGCAGTCTCCCAGCCGGACTAGCGGGAAAAGAGACCCAGTACTTC. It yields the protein CVSSLPAGLAGKETQYF.